These 18 T cell receptor beta chains share one sample of origin, sequenced in a study of blood T cell repertoires in COVID-19. Measured with immunoSEQ multiplex PCR; TCRdb has only the in-frame clones, and not every one. The sample holds 70,000 to 85,000 clones, about four fifths seen once. The source material was peripheral blood. These TCRs come from a man older than 75 with active or convalescent COVID-19.

The genes are TRBV3-1 (or the pseudogene TRBV3-2) and TRBJ2-2, with 7 bases aligning to TRBD1. The CDR3 is 16 residues long. V was pared by 4 bases and J by 5 bases, with 10 bases of the junction left unmatched. From germline, CDR1 is LGHDT and CDR2 YNNKEL (reference sequence). For the CDR3, the DNA is TGTGCCAGCAGCCCGGTTAGCCAGGGGGTTACCGGGGAGCTGTTTTTT. Translation: CASSPVSQGVTGELFF.

This chain connects TRBV20-1 to TRBJ2-7, with TRBD2 matching over 7 bases. The J segment lost 12 bases and the V segment lost 7 bases, leaving 12 bases of the junction unmatched. The CDR3 is made up of 11 amino acids. Germline CDR1 is DFQATT and CDR2 is SNEGSKA (reference sequence). In DNA, the CDR3 is TGCAGTGTAGTACGGGAGGTTGGGCGGTACTTC. Amino acid sequence: CSVVREVGRYF.

V and J are TRBV11-2 and TRBJ2-1; TRBD2 agrees at 12 bases. This CDR3 contains 17 residues. V was pared by 5 bases and J by 6 bases, with 11 bases of the junction left unmatched. Germline CDR1 is SGHAT and CDR2 is FQNNGV. In DNA form, the CDR3 reads TGTGCCAGCAGCACCAAACTACTAGCGGGAGGCCGCAATGAGCAGTTCTTC. This translates into CASSTKLLAGGRNEQFF. Filled out from reference TRBV11-2 and TRBJ2-1, the complete variable domain reads EAGVAQSPRYKIIEKRQSVAFWCNPISGHATLYWYQQILGQGPKLLIQFQNNGVVDDSQLPKDRFSAERLKGVDSTLKIQPAKLEDSAVYLCASSTKLLAGGRNEQFFGPGTRLTVL.

About this clone itself: A read error may account for a junction end that differs from germline. This chain joins TRBV3-1 (or the pseudogene TRBV3-2) and TRBJ1-5; maybe TRBD1 (6 bases). The CDR3 runs 13 residues. Germline CDR1 is LGHDT and CDR2 is YNNKEL (reference sequence). The CDR3 is CASSKDRNQPQHF. CDR3 in DNA: TGTGCCAGCAGCAAAGACAGGAATCAGCCCCAGCATTTT.

This chain links TRBV29-1 with TRBJ2-1, with 8 bases fitting TRBD1. The CDR3 sequence is 16 residues long. The V and J ends lost 1 base and 6 bases, in that order; junction bases with no gene match: 11. Germline lookup yields CDR1 SQVTM and CDR2 ANQGSEA. CDR3 sequence (DNA): TGCAGCGTTGAAGGACGGACAGGGAAGTCCCTCAATGAGCAGTTCTTC. It translates to CSVEGRTGKSLNEQFF.

The V and J genes are TRBV6-1 and TRBJ1-5; D gene unclear. CDR3 size: 16 residues. The germline V and J ends were trimmed by 2 bases and 4 bases, with 15 bases remaining between them. CDR1 is MNHNS, CDR2 SASEGT, per germline. The CDR3 coding sequence is TGTGCCAGCAGTGAATTTTCGTCACAGAAGAATCAGCCCCAGCATTTT. This encodes CASSEFSSQKNQPQHF.

This sequence joins TRBV7-2 and TRBJ1-1; D uncertain. V was pared by 1 base and J by 7 bases, with 7 bases between. The CDR3 sequence is 12 residues long. Germline values: CDR1 SGHTA, CDR2 FQGNSA. CDR3: CASSLGAREAFF. In DNA, the CDR3 is TGTGCCAGCAGCTTAGGGGCCCGTGAAGCTTTCTTT.

The chain is built from TRBV7-9 and TRBJ1-4, with a possible D match to TRBD1 (6 bases). Germline-derived CDR1 and CDR2 are SEHNR and FQNEAQ (reference sequence). The CDR3 length is 16 residues. V was pared by 5 bases and J by 0 bases, with 13 bases between. DNA of the CDR3: TGTGCCAGCAGCCGCGGACAGAGCTCAACTAATGAAAAACTGTTTTTT. Translation: CASSRGQSSTNEKLFF.

This clone was found a few times. The rearrangement links TRBV7-9 to TRBJ1-5; 8 bases line up with TRBD1. The CDR3 runs 14 residues. Germline V gene data show CDR1 as SEHNR and CDR2 as FQNEAQ (reference sequence). J was trimmed by 2 bases and V by 5 bases; bases with no gene match: 2. CDR3 DNA sequence: TGTGCCAGCAGCCCGACAGGGGGCAATCAGCCCCAGCATTTT. Translation gives CASSPTGGNQPQHF.

This clone turned up a few times. Here the CDR3 omits its conserved ending phenylalanine or tryptophan, so a read error is the likely source. The DNA is omitted, as the CDR3 cannot be located on it reliably, and the CDR3 follows TCRdb's listing. This chain connects TRBV6-1 to TRBJ1-3; the table's D call, TRBD1, was not checked against the DNA. The CDR3 spans 11 residues, counting both ends. Germline values: CDR1 MNHNS, CDR2 SASEGT. CDR3 sequence: CASSEGQATGY.

The chain links TRBV18 to TRBJ2-5; maybe TRBD1 (5 bases). With 3 bases removed from V and 1 base from J, the gap between germline ends came to 9 bases. The CDR3 runs 14 residues. The germline gives CDR1 KGHSH, CDR2 LQKENI. The CDR3 is CASSPMDTQETQYF. The CDR3 DNA is TGTGCCAGCTCACCGATGGACACCCAAGAGACCCAGTACTTC.

CDR3 nucleotides: TGTGCCAGCAGTAACGAGGCGGGAGGGTCCTACGAGCAGTACTTC. Protein product: CASSNEAGGSYEQYF. The genes are TRBV6-4 and TRBJ2-7; 9 bases are shared with TRBD2. V shed 5 bases and J 1 base; nucleotides not matched to a gene: 6. This CDR3 is built from 15 residues. Germline loops: CDR1 MRHNA, CDR2 SNTAGT.

The rearrangement links TRBV25-1 to TRBJ1-3; D remains unclear. Germline values: CDR1 MGHDK, CDR2 SYGVNS. Trimming removed 2 bases at V and 2 bases at J, with 10 bases between. This CDR3 is 15 amino acids long. CDR3 sequence reads: CASSETQVAGNTIYF. CDR3 bases: TGTGCCAGCAGTGAAACCCAGGTAGCTGGAAACACCATATATTTT.

This chain uses TRBV7-8 with TRBJ2-1; 11 nucleotides line up with TRBD2. CDR1 and CDR2 from the germline V gene are SGHVS and FQNEAQ. The CDR3 has 18 amino acids. V was pared by 1 base and J by 1 base, with 6 bases of the junction left unmatched. This chain's CDR3 is CASSLVPSGRLSYNEQFF. The CDR3 coding sequence is TGTGCCAGCAGCTTAGTTCCTAGCGGGAGGCTATCCTACAATGAGCAGTTCTTC.

V is TRBV28 and J is TRBJ1-2, with D uncertain. V lost 5 bases and J lost 1, with 14 bases in between. CDR1 is MDHEN, CDR2 SYDVKM, per germline. The CDR3 covers 15 residues. The CDR3, as DNA: TGTGCCAGCAGTCCTAGCGCGAGCCTTAACTATGGCTACACCTTC. Translation gives CASSPSASLNYGYTF.

In this sample, this clone turned up once. V is TRBV28 and J is TRBJ2-7; 10 bases fit TRBD2. Germline trimming cut 7 bases from V and 4 bases from J; bases unmatched to any gene: 13. Germline V CDR1 and CDR2: MDHEN, SYDVKM. This CDR3 is 16 amino acids long. The chain's CDR3 is CASIRGGASGSYEQYF. The CDR3 DNA follows: TGTGCCAGCATCCGAGGTGGGGCTAGCGGGAGTTACGAGCAGTACTTC.

The chain recombines TRBV6-1 with TRBJ1-2, with 10 bases identical to TRBD1. The CDR3 extends over 17 amino acids. Germline V gene lookup returns CDR1 MNHNS and CDR2 SASEGT. Germline trimming cut 1 base from V and 4 bases from J; bases unmatched to any gene: 9. The CDR3 sequence: CASSEGTGGLGGYGYTF. For the CDR3, the DNA is TGTGCCAGCAGTGAAGGGACAGGGGGACTCGGTGGCTATGGCTACACCTTC.

The chain joins TRBV3-1 (or the pseudogene TRBV3-2) to TRBJ2-3, with a weak D call TRBD1 (7 bases). The germline gives CDR1 LGHDT, CDR2 YNNKEL (reference sequence). The CDR3 is made up of 15 amino acids. The germline V and J ends were trimmed by 0 bases and 9 bases, with 16 bases remaining between them. The CDR3 DNA sequence: TGTGCCAGCAGCCAAGATTCAGGGGGGTATGGAACGCAGTATTTT. Protein: CASSQDSGGYGTQYF.